The 21 T cell receptor beta chains below were found in one sample sequenced in a study of radiotherapy plus CTLA-4 blockade in lung cancer. Sequencing was performed with immunoSEQ multiplex PCR; in TCRdb, only in-frame clones are kept and a portion is missing. The profile covers more than 95,000 clones, with 78% appearing a single time and approximately 5% taken by the ten largest. The sequencing used peripheral blood, collected from a patient treated with radiotherapy plus ipilimumab. These receptor sequences come from a human donor with non-small cell lung cancer who had a partial response to radiotherapy plus ipilimumab.

This clone was observed once. The rearrangement uses TRBV30 and TRBJ1-5; D is uncertain. Looked up from germline, CDR1 is GTSNPN and CDR2 is SVGIG (reference sequence). Trimming took off 4 bases at V and 2 bases at J, with 9 bases between the two ends. The CDR3 extends over 13 amino acids. CDR3 protein: CAWTPGGNQPQHF. DNA of the CDR3: TGTGCCTGGACCCCCGGGGGCAATCAGCCCCAGCATTTT.

Remarks on this clone: Other DNA sequences within the sample encode an identical CDR3. J is TRBJ2-2 and V is TRBV7-9; 8 nucleotides line up with TRBD2. The CDR3 has 14 amino acids. The trim removed 5 bases at V and 7 bases at J, leaving 6 bases unmatched. The germline V gene has CDR1 SEHNR and CDR2 FQNEAQ (reference sequence). Here the CDR3 DNA reads TGTGCCAGCAGCGACACCGGGACTAGCGGGGAGCTGTTTTTT. Translation gives CASSDTGTSGELFF. The full variable domain, in which reference TRBV7-9 and TRBJ2-2 provide the parts outside the CDR3, is DTGVSQNPRHKITKRGQNVTFRCDPISEHNRLYWYRQTLGQGPEFLTYFQNEAQLEKSRLLSDRFSAERPKGSFSTLEIQRTEQGDSAMYLCASSDTGTSGELFFGEGSRLTVL.

J is TRBJ1-2 and V is TRBV6-1; TRBD1 agrees at 11 bases. The CDR3 totals 18 residues. The junction had 17 bases not matched to a gene; V was cut back by 4 bases and J by 7 bases. The germline V gene has CDR1 MNHNS and CDR2 SASEGT. CDR3 region: CASSAMIADRGRDSGYTF. The CDR3 DNA sequence: TGTGCCAGCAGTGCAATGATAGCGGACAGGGGGCGCGATAGTGGCTACACCTTC.

The chain uses TRBV15 and TRBJ2-3; D is uncertain. This CDR3 is built from 12 residues. Trimming took off 1 base at V and 4 bases at J, with 3 bases between the two ends. Germline V gives CDR1 LNHNV, CDR2 YYDKDF (reference sequence). The CDR3 coding sequence is TGTGCCACCAGCAGAGCCTCAGATACGCAGTATTTT. Translating it yields CATSRASDTQYF.

This clone was seen a few times. The V gene is TRBV18, the J gene TRBJ1-1, with no clear D. The CDR3 is 13 amino acids. Trimming pared 0 bases from V and 1 base from J, leaving 3 bases between. Germline CDR1 reads KGHSH; CDR2 reads LQKENI. The CDR3 region is CASSPPANTEAFF. In DNA form, the CDR3 reads TGTGCCAGCTCACCACCGGCGAACACTGAAGCTTTCTTT.

The V and J genes are TRBV7-8 and TRBJ1-5, with a tentative D call TRBD1 (5 bases). The CDR3 sequence is 14 residues long. V gave up 4 bases and J gave up 5 bases, with 12 bases separating them. CDR1 and CDR2 (germline): SGHVS, FQNEAQ. The CDR3 DNA reads as TGTGCCAGCAGCTCTCCTGGGGGGTATCAGCCCCAGCATTTT. As protein: CASSSPGGYQPQHF.

This clone was detected only a few times. The chain uses TRBV13 and TRBJ1-5; 7 positions match TRBD1. The germline V gene encodes CDR1 PRHDT and CDR2 FYEKMQ (reference sequence). The J segment lost 3 bases and the V segment lost 4 bases, leaving 3 bases of the junction unmatched. This CDR3 has 14 residues. As DNA, the CDR3 is TGTGCCAGCAGCTCACAGGGGCTCAATCAGCCCCAGCATTTT. This codes for CASSSQGLNQPQHF.

The genes are TRBV2 and TRBJ2-2, with D possibly matching TRBD2 (5 bases). The CDR3 loop spans 15 amino acids. Trimming shortened V by 3 bases and J by 1 base, and 9 bases separated the two germline ends. The V gene's germline CDR1 is SNHLY and CDR2 FYNNEI. In DNA form, the CDR3 reads TGTGCCAGCAGTGACCAGCGGAGGAACACCGGGGAGCTGTTTTTT. Its protein is CASSDQRRNTGELFF.

V usage is TRBV28 and J usage is TRBJ1-2; 8 positions match TRBD1. J was trimmed by 8 bases and V by 8 bases; bases with no gene match: 10. The CDR3 is 13 amino acids. The germline CDR1 and CDR2 sequences are MDHEN and SYDVKM. CDR3 sequence (DNA): TGTGCCAGCCGGTACGCGGGGACAGGCGGCTACACCTTC. Translation: CASRYAGTGGYTF.

The chain is built from TRBV6-4 and TRBJ2-1; 10 nucleotides line up with TRBD2. The CDR3 is 16 residues long. J gave up 2 bases and V 3 bases, and 4 bases lay outside the gene matches. Germline V gene lookup returns CDR1 MRHNA and CDR2 SNTAGT. The CDR3 is CASSERGLAAYNEQFF. The CDR3 nucleotides read TGTGCCAGCAGTGAAAGAGGACTAGCGGCCTACAATGAGCAGTTCTTC.

There are a few counts of this clone. The chain is built from TRBV27 and TRBJ2-3; D is perhaps TRBD2 (6 bases). The V end lost 2 bases, the J end lost 3 bases, and 12 bases lay between the germline ends. Germline-derived CDR1 and CDR2 are MNHEY and SMNVEV (reference sequence). CDR3 length: 15 residues. For the CDR3, the DNA is TGTGCCAGCAGTTTAAGTGGGAGGTTTACAGATACGCAGTATTTT. It specifies CASSLSGRFTDTQYF.

Details on this clone: Likely a read error: the CDR3 ends without its conserved phenylalanine or tryptophan. Because the CDR3's place on the DNA is in doubt, the DNA is left out and the CDR3 is given as listed by TCRdb. CDR3 protein: CASSFLQGPVLT. The V call is TRBV7-9, the J call TRBJ1-2; the listed D gene, TRBD1, was not tested against the DNA. 12 amino acids form the CDR3, both terminal residues included. Germline-derived CDR1 and CDR2 are SEHNR and FQNEAQ (reference sequence).

V is TRBV10-3 and J is TRBJ2-7; TRBD1 agrees at 8 bases. J lost 5 bases, V lost 6 bases, and 15 bases had no gene match. The CDR3 runs 16 residues. The germline gives CDR1 ENHRY, CDR2 SYGVKD. The CDR3 DNA reads TGTGCCATCAGCTCCGCCCTTATGACAGGGGCTCACGAGCAGTACGTC. This codes for CAISSALMTGAHEQYV.

The chain links TRBV25-1 to TRBJ2-5, with unresolved D. Trimming took off 5 bases at V and 0 bases at J, with 7 bases between the two ends. This CDR3 has 13 residues. Germline CDR1 is MGHDK and CDR2 is SYGVNS. The chain's CDR3 is CASSPQNQETQYF. The CDR3 DNA sequence: TGTGCCAGCAGTCCCCAGAACCAAGAGACCCAGTACTTC.

The chain links TRBV11-3 to TRBJ1-5; no firm D call. Germline loops: CDR1 SGHNT, CDR2 YENEEA. The CDR3 spans 12 residues. Trimming removed 1 base from V and 6 bases from J, with 4 bases in between. CDR3 sequence (DNA): TGTGCCAGCAGCTTAGTCCGTCAGCCCCAGCATTTT. This codes for CASSLVRQPQHF.

This chain connects TRBV18 to TRBJ2-5; TRBD2 is a possible D gene (6 bases). The germline V gene has CDR1 KGHSH and CDR2 LQKENI. This CDR3 is built from 15 residues. V was clipped by 5 bases and J by 4 bases, with 17 bases between them. The DNA for the CDR3 is TGTGCCAGCTCAAACCAGTATCAGGGAGGAGAGACCCAGTACTTC. The encoded protein is CASSNQYQGGETQYF.

The V and J genes are TRBV30 and TRBJ1-1; D not resolved. Germline V lookup: CDR1 GTSNPN, CDR2 SVGIG (reference sequence). The CDR3 runs 13 residues. V was cut by 1 base and J by 1 base, with 7 bases left in between. CDR3: CAWSGAQNTEAFF. In DNA, the CDR3 is TGTGCCTGGAGTGGGGCGCAGAACACTGAAGCTTTCTTT.

V usage is TRBV30 and J usage is TRBJ2-1; perhaps TRBD1 as D (5 bases). Trimming took off 2 bases at V and 12 bases at J, with 11 bases between the two ends. The CDR3 consists of 11 residues. Looked up from germline, CDR1 is GTSNPN and CDR2 is SVGIG (reference sequence). The CDR3 protein is CAWSPQGMQFF. CDR3 nucleotides: TGTGCCTGGAGTCCCCAGGGAATGCAGTTCTTC.

The chain joins TRBV5-4 to TRBJ2-7; possible D gene TRBD2, 7 bases. The CDR3 runs to 16 residues. V shed 4 bases and J shed 1 base, with 18 bases lying between them. Germline lookup yields CDR1 SGHNT and CDR2 YYREEE (reference sequence). DNA for the CDR3: TGTGCCAGCAGCCGAGGCGGGGGCATGTATTCCTACGAGCAGTACTTC. Translated: CASSRGGGMYSYEQYF.

The genes are TRBV15 and TRBJ1-6; D remains ambiguous. The germline gives CDR1 LNHNV, CDR2 YYDKDF (reference sequence). The CDR3 spans 13 residues. Trimming shortened V by 1 base and J by 12 bases, and 10 bases separated the two germline ends. The CDR3, as DNA: TGTGCCACCAGCAGAGGTAACTACGGACCCCTCCACTTT. This encodes CATSRGNYGPLHF.

There are a few counts of this clone. The chain carries TRBV10-3 and TRBJ1-4; D gene unclear. Per germline, CDR1 ENHRY and CDR2 SYGVKD. V lost 6 bases to trimming and J lost 3 bases, with 17 bases between them. The CDR3 runs to 16 residues. The CDR3 DNA reads TGTGCCATCAGCTCCACCCTAGAGGTCCCTAATGAAAAACTGTTTTTT. Protein: CAISSTLEVPNEKLFF.